Following are 14 T cell receptor beta chains from one sample sequenced in a study of molecular identifiers for immune sequencing clone quantification. TCRdb used MiXCR to reprocess the PCR reads, holding one entry per CDR3 protein. The sample holds about 640,000 distinct CDR3 sequences, about 20% seen once. Sequenced input: naive CD8+ T cells from blood, with Jurkat cell RNA spiked in. Indicated subset: FACS-sorted CD8+CD4-CCR7+CD45RA+ naive T cells. The source of these receptors is a human donor in good health. Some libraries in this study had Jurkat cell RNA spiked in.

In its sample, this clonotype was seen once. The CDR3, as DNA: TGTGCCAGCAGTCAGGGTGGTTGGCAGTTCTTC. Its protein is CASSQGGWQFF. This sequence joins TRBV27 and TRBJ2-1; weak D call: TRBD1 (5 bases). V was cut by 5 bases and J by 12 bases, with 11 bases left in between. CDR1 MNHEY and CDR2 SMNVEV come from the germline V gene (reference sequence). The CDR3 totals 11 residues.

This clonotype has at least ten counts. This rearrangement joins TRBV4-1 to TRBJ2-3; D not certain. The V gene lost 0 bases and the J gene lost 0 bases, with 10 bases spanning the gap. The CDR3 loop spans 16 amino acids. Germline CDR1 and CDR2: MGHRA and YSYEKL. The CDR3 bases are TGCGCCAGCAGCCAAGATTTCCGGCCTAGCACAGATACGCAGTATTTT. Translated: CASSQDFRPSTDTQYF.

This clonotype was seen at least ten times. The rearrangement links TRBV6-6 to TRBJ2-2; TRBD1 is a possible D gene (6 bases). Looked up from germline, CDR1 is MNHNY and CDR2 is SVGAGI (reference sequence). V dropped 5 bases and J dropped 1 base, with 20 bases sitting between them. The CDR3 is made up of 18 amino acids. The CDR3 loop is CASSQTGFFGRNTGELFF. Written as DNA, the CDR3 is TGTGCCAGCAGTCAGACAGGTTTCTTTGGGAGGAACACCGGGGAGCTGTTTTTT.

This clonotype was counted only a few times. The V call is TRBV12-3 or TRBV12-4, the J call TRBJ2-5; 11 bases are a match to TRBD2. The CDR3 contains 17 residues. The ends lost 1 base at V and 1 base at J; junction bases unmatched: 5. The CDR3 DNA follows: TGTGCCAGCAGTTTAGGGACTAGCGGGTCTCCCCAAGAGACCCAGTACTTC. It codes for CASSLGTSGSPQETQYF.

This clonotype was seen more than once but under ten times. The CDR3 DNA reads as TGTGCCAGCATATCCCTTCCCGGACTAGCGGGAGATGCCGCCGGGGAGCTGTTTTTT. Encoded protein: CASISLPGLAGDAAGELFF. V and J are TRBV28 and TRBJ2-2; 13 positions match TRBD2. Germline V gene data show CDR1 as MDHEN and CDR2 as SYDVKM. The CDR3 runs to 19 residues. V lost 7 bases to trimming and J lost 6 bases; unmatched junction nucleotides: 17.

This clonotype has at least ten counts. The V call is TRBV5-6, the J call TRBJ1-2, with TRBD1 matching 12 bases. With 4 bases clipped from V and 7 bases from J, the junction kept 8 bases outside the gene matches. The CDR3 loop spans 15 amino acids. The germline V gene has CDR1 SGHDT and CDR2 YYEEEE. CDR3 loop: CASSLTGTGGFGYTF. The CDR3 bases are TGTGCCAGCAGCCTGACCGGGACAGGGGGCTTTGGCTACACCTTC.

This clonotype appeared many times. This rearrangement joins TRBV5-1 to TRBJ1-1; 8 bases are a match to TRBD1. This CDR3 contains 13 residues. Germline values: CDR1 SGHRS, CDR2 YFSETQ. J lost 8 bases, V lost 2 bases, and 5 bases had no gene match. As DNA, the CDR3 is TGCGCCAGCAGCTTACAGGGGGGAAAAGAAGCTTTCTTT. The encoded protein is CASSLQGGKEAFF. Using reference TRBV5-1 and TRBJ1-1 for the parts outside the CDR3, the full variable domain is KAGVTQTPRYLIKTRGQQVTLSCSPISGHRSVSWYQQTPGQGLQFLFEYFSETQRNKGNFPGRFSGRQFSNSRSEMNVSTLELGDSALYLCASSLQGGKEAFFGQGTRLTVV.

This clonotype has a count of ten or more. The rearrangement joins TRBV28 to TRBJ2-1; 14 positions match TRBD2. Germline CDR1 MDHEN, CDR2 SYDVKM. The J segment lost 5 bases and the V segment lost 3 bases, leaving 15 bases of the junction unmatched. The CDR3 runs to 20 residues. CDR3 in DNA: TGTGCCAGCAGTTTCAACTCTGGACTAGCGGGAGGAAGGGTCCACAATGAGCAGTTCTTC. Protein sequence: CASSFNSGLAGGRVHNEQFF.

The chain has TRBV29-1 and TRBJ1-1, with TRBD1 as a possible D gene (6 bases). This CDR3 region has 14 residues. With 3 bases removed from V and 5 bases from J, the gap between germline ends came to 16 bases. Germline V gene sequence: CDR1 SQVTM, CDR2 ANQGSEA. The CDR3: CSVEARGARTEAFF. The CDR3 bases are TGCAGCGTTGAGGCACGGGGGGCGCGGACTGAAGCTTTCTTT.

A remark on this clonotype: A read error may be the cause here, since a much bigger clone is one base away. This sequence joins TRBV4-3 and TRBJ2-7; TRBD2 is a possible D gene (5 bases). Germline values: CDR1 LGHNA, CDR2 YSLEER. Trimming removed 2 bases at V and 5 bases at J, with 16 bases between. The CDR3 length is 15 residues. The CDR3 nucleotides are TGCGCCAGCAGCCAATTCCGTGGGAGCTTGGACGAGCAGTACTTC. Encoded protein: CASSQFRGSLDEQYF.

This clonotype was seen repeatedly, ten times or more. V gene TRBV20-1 combines with J gene TRBJ2-5; 8 nucleotides match TRBD2. Germline lookup yields CDR1 DFQATT and CDR2 SNEGSKA (reference sequence). The trim removed 1 base at V and 5 bases at J, leaving 6 bases unmatched. The CDR3 runs 14 residues. Here the CDR3 DNA reads TGCAGTGCTAGAGCTACTAGCGGTGGTGAGACCCAGTACTTC. This gives the protein CSARATSGGETQYF.

In this sample, this clonotype turned up a few times. The chain is built from TRBV15 and TRBJ2-7, with 7 bases matching TRBD1. This CDR3 has 13 residues. The ends lost 5 bases at V and 4 bases at J; junction bases unmatched: 5. Germline CDR1 and CDR2: LNHNV and YYDKDF (reference sequence). The CDR3 region is CATSEGRGYEQYF. The DNA for the CDR3 is TGTGCCACCAGCGAAGGCAGGGGGTACGAGCAGTACTTC.

This rearrangement joins TRBV7-9 to TRBJ2-1; a weak D match, TRBD2 (6 bases). CDR1 and CDR2 from the germline V gene are SEHNR and FQNEAQ (reference sequence). This CDR3 region has 14 residues. Trimming took 3 bases from V and 3 from J, leaving 9 bases between them. Here the CDR3 DNA reads TGTGCCAGCAGCTTTGGGGAGGACTACAATGAGCAGTTCTTC. Translating it yields CASSFGEDYNEQFF.

This chain connects TRBV27 to TRBJ2-5, with a weak D call TRBD2 (7 bases). This CDR3 has 13 residues. Trimming removed 6 bases at V and 4 bases at J, with 12 bases between. Germline assignment: CDR1 MNHEY and CDR2 SMNVEV (reference sequence). Here the CDR3 reads CASRGRGGETQYF. As DNA, the CDR3 is TGTGCCAGCAGAGGAAGGGGGGGAGAGACCCAGTACTTC.